This T cell receptor beta chain comes out of a study of control samples from healthy donors and cancer patients. Method: immunoSEQ multiplex PCR; TCRdb's copy keeps in-frame clones and lacks some. The sample holds fewer than 200,000 clones; around 94% are singletons and the top ten take less than 15%. V was clipped by 5 bases and J by 7 bases, with 2 bases between them. Germline V gene data show CDR1 as MNHEY and CDR2 as SMNVEV (reference sequence). This CDR3 has 10 residues. The chain recombines TRBV27 with TRBJ2-2, with unresolved D. The receptor was derived from a man aged 55 to 69 with colorectal cancer. The source material was PBMCs. This CDR3 reads CASSDGELFF. The CDR3 region has the DNA TGTGCCAGCAGTGACGGGGAGCTGTTTTTT.